This TCR beta chain was documented in a study of control samples from healthy donors and cancer patients. The CDR3 has 11 amino acids. The V gene end was trimmed by 3 bases and the J gene end by 7 bases; junction bases not matched to a gene: 2. Germline V gives CDR1 DFQATT, CDR2 SNEGSKA (reference sequence). Clones were read by immunoSEQ multiplex PCR, and TCRdb kept only the in-frame ones, dropping some. Of roughly 99,000 clones listed, 82% are singletons. This receptor was obtained from a man between 60 and 75 years old in good health. The rearrangement joins TRBV20-1 to TRBJ1-2; 7 bases are shared with TRBD1. Sequenced input: blood. The CDR3 DNA is TGCAGTGCTAGGACAGGGCCTGGCTACACCTTC. Translation: CSARTGPGYTF.